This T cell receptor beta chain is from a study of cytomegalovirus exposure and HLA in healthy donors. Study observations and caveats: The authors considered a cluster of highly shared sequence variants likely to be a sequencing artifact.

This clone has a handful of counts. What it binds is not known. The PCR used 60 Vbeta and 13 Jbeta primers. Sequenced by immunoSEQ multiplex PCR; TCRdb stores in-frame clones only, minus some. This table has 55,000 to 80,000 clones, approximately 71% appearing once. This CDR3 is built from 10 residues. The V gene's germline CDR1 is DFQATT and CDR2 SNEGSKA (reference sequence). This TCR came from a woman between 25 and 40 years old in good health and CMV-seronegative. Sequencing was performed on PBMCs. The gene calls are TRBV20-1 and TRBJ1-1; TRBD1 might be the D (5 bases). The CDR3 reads CSSGGAEAFF. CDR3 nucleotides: TGCAGCAGCGGGGGGGCTGAAGCTTTCTTT.